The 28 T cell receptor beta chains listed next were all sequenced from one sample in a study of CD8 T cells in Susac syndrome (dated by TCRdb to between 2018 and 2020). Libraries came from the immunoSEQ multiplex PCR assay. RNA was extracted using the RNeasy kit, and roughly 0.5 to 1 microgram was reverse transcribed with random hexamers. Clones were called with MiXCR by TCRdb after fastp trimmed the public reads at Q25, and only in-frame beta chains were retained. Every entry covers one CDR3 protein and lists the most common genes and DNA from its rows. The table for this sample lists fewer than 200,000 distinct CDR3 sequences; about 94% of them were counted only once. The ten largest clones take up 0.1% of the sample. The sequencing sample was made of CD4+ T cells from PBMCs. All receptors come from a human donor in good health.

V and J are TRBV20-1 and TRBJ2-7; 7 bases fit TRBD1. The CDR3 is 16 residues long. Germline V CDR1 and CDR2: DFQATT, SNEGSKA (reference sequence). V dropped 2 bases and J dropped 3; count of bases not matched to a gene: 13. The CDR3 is CSARQTLRQGDYEQYF. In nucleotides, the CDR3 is TGCAGTGCTAGACAAACATTAAGACAGGGTGACTACGAGCAGTACTTC.

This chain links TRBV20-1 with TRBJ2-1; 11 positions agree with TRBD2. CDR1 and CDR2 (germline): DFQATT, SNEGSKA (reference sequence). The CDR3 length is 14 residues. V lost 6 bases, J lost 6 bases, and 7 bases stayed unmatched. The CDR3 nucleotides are TGCAGTGCGCGTGCTAGCGGGAGGTTCAATGAGCAGTTCTTC. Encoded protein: CSARASGRFNEQFF.

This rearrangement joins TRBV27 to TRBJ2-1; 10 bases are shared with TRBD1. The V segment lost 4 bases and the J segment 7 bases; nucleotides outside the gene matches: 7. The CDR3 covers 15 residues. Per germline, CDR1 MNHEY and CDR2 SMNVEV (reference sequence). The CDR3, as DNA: TGTGCCAGCAGTTCCCCTCGGACAGGGGGGAATGAGCAGTTCTTC. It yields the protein CASSSPRTGGNEQFF.

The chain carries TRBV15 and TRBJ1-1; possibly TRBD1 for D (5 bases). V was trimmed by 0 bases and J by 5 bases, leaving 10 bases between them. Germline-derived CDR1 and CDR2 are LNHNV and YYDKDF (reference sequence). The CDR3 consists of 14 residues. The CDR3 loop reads CATSRERGGTEAFF. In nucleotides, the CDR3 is TGTGCCACCAGCAGAGAGCGGGGGGGAACTGAAGCTTTCTTT.

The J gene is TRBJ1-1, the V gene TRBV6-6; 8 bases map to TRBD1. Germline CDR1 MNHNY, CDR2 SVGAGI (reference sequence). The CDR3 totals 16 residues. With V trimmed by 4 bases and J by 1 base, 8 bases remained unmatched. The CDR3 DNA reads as TGTGCCAGCAGTTTTTCCCTCGACAGGGGGAACACTGAAGCTTTCTTT. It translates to CASSFSLDRGNTEAFF.

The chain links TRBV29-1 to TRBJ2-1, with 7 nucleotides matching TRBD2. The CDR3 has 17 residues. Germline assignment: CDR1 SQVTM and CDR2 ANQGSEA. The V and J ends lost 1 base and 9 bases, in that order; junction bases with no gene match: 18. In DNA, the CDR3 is TGCAGCGTTGAAGGTTTTTTCGTGAGGGAGGGACGGATTGAGCAGTTCTTC. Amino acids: CSVEGFFVREGRIEQFF.

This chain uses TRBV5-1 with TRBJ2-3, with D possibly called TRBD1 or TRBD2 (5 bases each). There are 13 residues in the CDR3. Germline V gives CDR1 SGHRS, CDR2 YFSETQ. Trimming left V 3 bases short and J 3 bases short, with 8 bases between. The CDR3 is CASSWDGTDTQYF. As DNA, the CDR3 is TGCGCCAGCAGCTGGGACGGGACAGATACGCAGTATTTT.

The DNA of the CDR3 is TGCAGTGCTAGAGTTGGGGGGTTCGACTATGGCTACACCTTC. Its protein product is CSARVGGFDYGYTF. The chain is built from TRBV20-1 and TRBJ1-2; D possibly corresponds to TRBD1 (5 bases). Germline loops: CDR1 DFQATT, CDR2 SNEGSKA (reference sequence). The V gene lost 1 base and the J gene lost 3 bases, with 12 bases spanning the gap. The CDR3 contains 14 residues.

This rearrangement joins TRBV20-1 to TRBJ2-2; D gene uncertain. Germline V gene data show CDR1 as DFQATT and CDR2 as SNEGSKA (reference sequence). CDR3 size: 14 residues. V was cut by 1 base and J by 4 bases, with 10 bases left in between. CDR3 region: CSARVRSGTGELFF. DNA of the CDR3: TGCAGTGCTAGAGTCCGTAGTGGCACCGGGGAGCTGTTTTTT.

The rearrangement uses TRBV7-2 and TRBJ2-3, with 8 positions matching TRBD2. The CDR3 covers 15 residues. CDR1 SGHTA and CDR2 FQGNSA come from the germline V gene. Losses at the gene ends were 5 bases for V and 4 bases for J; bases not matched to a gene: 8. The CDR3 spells CASSPSAGGADTQYF. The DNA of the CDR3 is TGTGCCAGCAGCCCTAGCGCCGGGGGGGCAGATACGCAGTATTTT.

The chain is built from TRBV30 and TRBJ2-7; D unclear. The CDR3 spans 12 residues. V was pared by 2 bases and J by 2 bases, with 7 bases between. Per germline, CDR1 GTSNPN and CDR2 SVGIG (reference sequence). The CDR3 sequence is CAWSRATYEQYF. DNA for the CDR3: TGTGCCTGGAGTAGGGCGACCTACGAGCAGTACTTC.

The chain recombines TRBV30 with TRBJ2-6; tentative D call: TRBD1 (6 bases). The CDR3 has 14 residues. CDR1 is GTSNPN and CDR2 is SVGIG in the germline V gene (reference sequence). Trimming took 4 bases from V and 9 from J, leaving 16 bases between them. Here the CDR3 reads CAWTRDKRGNVLTF. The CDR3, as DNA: TGTGCCTGGACCCGGGACAAGCGAGGCAACGTCCTGACTTTC.

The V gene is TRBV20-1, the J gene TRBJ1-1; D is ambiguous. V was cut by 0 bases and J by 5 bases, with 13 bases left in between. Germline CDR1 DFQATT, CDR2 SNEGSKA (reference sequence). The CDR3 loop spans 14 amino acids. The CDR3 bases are TGCAGTGCTAGAGATCATGGGAGCGTGACTGAAGCTTTCTTT. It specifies CSARDHGSVTEAFF.

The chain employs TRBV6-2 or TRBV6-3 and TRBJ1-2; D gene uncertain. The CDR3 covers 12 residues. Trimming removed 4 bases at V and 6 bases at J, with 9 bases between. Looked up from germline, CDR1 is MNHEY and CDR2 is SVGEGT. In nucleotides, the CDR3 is TGTGCCAGCAGTTTTAGGGAGAATGGCTACACCTTC. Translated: CASSFRENGYTF.

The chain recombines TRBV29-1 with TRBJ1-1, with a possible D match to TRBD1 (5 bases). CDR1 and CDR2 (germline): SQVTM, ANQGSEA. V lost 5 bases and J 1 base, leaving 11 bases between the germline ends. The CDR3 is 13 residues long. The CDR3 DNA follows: TGCAGCGTTAATGGGGCGAGGAACACTGAAGCTTTCTTT. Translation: CSVNGARNTEAFF.

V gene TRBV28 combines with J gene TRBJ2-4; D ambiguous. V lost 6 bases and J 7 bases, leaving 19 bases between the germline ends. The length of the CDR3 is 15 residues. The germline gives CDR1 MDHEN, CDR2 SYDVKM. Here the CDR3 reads CASSQTQGGRNIQYF. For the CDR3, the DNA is TGTGCCAGCAGCCAAACTCAAGGCGGAAGGAACATTCAGTACTTC.

The DNA of the CDR3 is TGTGCCAGCAGTTTACCCCCTTATGGGGTCTACGAGCAGTACTTC. Protein: CASSLPPYGVYEQYF. The chain employs TRBV12-3 or TRBV12-4 and TRBJ2-7; the D is unclear. V gave up 2 bases and J gave up 3 bases, with 14 bases separating them. The CDR3 is made up of 15 amino acids.

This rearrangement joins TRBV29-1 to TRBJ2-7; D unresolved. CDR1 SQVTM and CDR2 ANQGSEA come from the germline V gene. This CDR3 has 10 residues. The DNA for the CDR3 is TGCAGGGAGTCAGCCTACGAGCAGTACTTC. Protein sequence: CRESAYEQYF.

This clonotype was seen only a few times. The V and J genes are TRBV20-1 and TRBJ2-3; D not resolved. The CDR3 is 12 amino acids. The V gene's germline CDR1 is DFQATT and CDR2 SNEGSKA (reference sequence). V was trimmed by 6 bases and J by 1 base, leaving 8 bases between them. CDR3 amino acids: CSAGRGTDTQYF. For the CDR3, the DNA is TGCAGTGCGGGTAGAGGCACAGATACGCAGTATTTT.

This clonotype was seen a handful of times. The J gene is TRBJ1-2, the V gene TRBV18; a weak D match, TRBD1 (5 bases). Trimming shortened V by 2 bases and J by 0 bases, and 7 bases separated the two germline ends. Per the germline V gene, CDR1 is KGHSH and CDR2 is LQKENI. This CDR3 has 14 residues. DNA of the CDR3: TGTGCCAGCTCACCAGGGACGGCTAACTATGGCTACACCTTC. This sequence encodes CASSPGTANYGYTF.

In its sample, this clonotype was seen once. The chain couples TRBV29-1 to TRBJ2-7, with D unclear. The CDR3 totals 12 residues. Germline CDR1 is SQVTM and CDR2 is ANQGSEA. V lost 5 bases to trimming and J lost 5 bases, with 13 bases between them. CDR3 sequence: CSVLGQPHEQYF. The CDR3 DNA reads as TGCAGCGTTCTAGGCCAACCCCACGAGCAGTACTTC.

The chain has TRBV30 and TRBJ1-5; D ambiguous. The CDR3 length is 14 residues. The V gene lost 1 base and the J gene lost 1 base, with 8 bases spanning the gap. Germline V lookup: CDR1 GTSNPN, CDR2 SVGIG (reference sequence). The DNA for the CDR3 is TGTGCCTGGAGTGGCGGCCGGAGCAATCAGCCCCAGCATTTT. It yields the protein CAWSGGRSNQPQHF. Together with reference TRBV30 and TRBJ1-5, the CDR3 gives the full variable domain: SQTIHQWPATLVQPVGSPLSLECTVEGTSNPNLYWYRQAAGRGLQLLFYSVGIGQISSEVPQNLSASRPQDRQFILSSKKLLLSDSGFYLCAWSGGRSNQPQHFGDGTRLSIL.

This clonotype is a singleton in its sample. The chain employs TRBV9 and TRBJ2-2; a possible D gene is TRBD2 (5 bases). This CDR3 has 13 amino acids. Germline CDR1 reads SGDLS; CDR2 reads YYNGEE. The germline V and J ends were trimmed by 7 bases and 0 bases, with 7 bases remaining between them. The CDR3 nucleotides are TGTGCCAGCGGCGGGCCGAACACCGGGGAGCTGTTTTTT. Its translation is CASGGPNTGELFF.

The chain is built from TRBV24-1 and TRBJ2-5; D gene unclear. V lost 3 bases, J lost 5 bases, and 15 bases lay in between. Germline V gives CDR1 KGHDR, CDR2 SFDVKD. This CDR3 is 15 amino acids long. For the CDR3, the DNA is TGTGCCACCAGTGATCGCAGTCAGGCAGTCGAGACCCAGTACTTC. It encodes CATSDRSQAVETQYF.

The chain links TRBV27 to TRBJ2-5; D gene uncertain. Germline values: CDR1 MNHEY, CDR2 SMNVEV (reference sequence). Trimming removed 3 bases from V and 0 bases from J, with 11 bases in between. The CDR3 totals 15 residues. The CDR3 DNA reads TGTGCCAGCAGTTTGAGAACCCCCAACCAAGAGACCCAGTACTTC. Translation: CASSLRTPNQETQYF.

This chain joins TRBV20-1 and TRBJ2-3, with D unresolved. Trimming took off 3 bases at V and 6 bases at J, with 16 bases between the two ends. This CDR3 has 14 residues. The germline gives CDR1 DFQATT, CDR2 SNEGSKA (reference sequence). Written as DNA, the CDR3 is TGCAGTGCTAGTCTCGGAGACCTGGCGGATACGCAGTATTTT. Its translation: CSASLGDLADTQYF.

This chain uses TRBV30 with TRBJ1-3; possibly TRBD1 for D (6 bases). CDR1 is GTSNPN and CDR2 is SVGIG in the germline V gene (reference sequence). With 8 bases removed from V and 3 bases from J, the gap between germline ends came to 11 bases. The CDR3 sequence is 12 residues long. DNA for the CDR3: TGTGCCCGGGGGGCTATTGGAAACACCATATATTTT. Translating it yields CARGAIGNTIYF.

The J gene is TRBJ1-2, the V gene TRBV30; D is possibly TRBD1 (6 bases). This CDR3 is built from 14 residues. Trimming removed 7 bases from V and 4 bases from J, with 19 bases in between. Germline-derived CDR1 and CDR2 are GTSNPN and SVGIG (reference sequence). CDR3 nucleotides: TGTGCCTTCACGGGGGACACGGCGGGCTATGGCTACACCTTC. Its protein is CAFTGDTAGYGYTF.